Listed here are 21 T cell receptor beta chains from one sample, sequenced in a study of post-analysis software for immune sequencing data. Regarding the study as a whole: The study found TRBV5-6, TRBV5-1 and TRBV20-1 among about 5 TRBV segments more frequent in patients than controls.

Prepared TCR beta cDNA libraries contained unique molecular identifiers. TCRdb re-analysed the PCR reads in MiXCR, keeping a single row per CDR3 protein. The table includes approximately 260,000 distinct CDR3 sequences, about 38% detected once. Their target antigens are unknown. Specimen: blood. Source of these receptors: a girl under 18 with multiple sclerosis.

In the case of this clonotype: A read error is possible here, since a much larger clone lies one base away. V usage is TRBV24-1 and J usage is TRBJ2-1, with TRBD1 matching over 9 bases. V was clipped by 4 bases and J by 9 bases; unmatched bases: 12. Germline-derived CDR1 and CDR2 are KGHDR and SFDVKD. The CDR3 consists of 16 residues. The CDR3 reads CATSERTGDYGSEQFF. CDR3 in DNA: TGTGCCACCAGTGAACGGACAGGGGATTACGGAAGTGAGCAGTTCTTC.

The V gene is TRBV5-1, the J gene TRBJ2-7; D remains ambiguous. Trimming stripped 3 bases from V and 0 bases from J, with 7 bases between. The CDR3 is made up of 13 amino acids. Germline-derived CDR1 and CDR2 are SGHRS and YFSETQ. The chain's CDR3 is CASSSGDSYEQYF. The CDR3 DNA sequence: TGCGCCAGCAGCTCTGGGGACTCCTACGAGCAGTACTTC.

The CDR3 loop reads CASSLVNPGGGKANYGYTF. DNA of the CDR3: TGTGCCAGCAGCTTAGTAAACCCGGGAGGGGGTAAAGCTAACTATGGCTACACCTTC. The chain combines TRBV7-8 with TRBJ1-2; tentative D call: TRBD1 (6 bases). The CDR3 is 19 amino acids. The V end lost 1 base, the J end lost 0 bases, and 21 bases lay between the germline ends. Germline assignment: CDR1 SGHVS and CDR2 FQNEAQ. The entire variable domain, with the rest obtained from reference TRBV7-8 and TRBJ1-2, is as follows: GAGVSQSPRYKVAKRGQDVALRCDPISGHVSLFWYQQALGQGPEFLTYFQNEAQLDKSGLPSDRFFAERPEGSVSTLKIQRTQQEDSAVYLCASSLVNPGGGKANYGYTFGSGTRLTVV.

This rearrangement joins TRBV6-1 to TRBJ1-2, with a possible D match to TRBD1 (5 bases). This CDR3 has 17 amino acids. The V and J ends lost 5 bases and 0 bases respectively, with 19 bases between them. Germline CDR1 MNHNS, CDR2 SASEGT. CDR3 region: CASSMVGTAITNYGYTF. The CDR3 coding sequence is TGTGCCAGCAGTATGGTCGGGACGGCAATTACTAACTATGGCTACACCTTC.

Turning to this clonotype: A read error may explain this, as a much larger clone is one base away. The chain employs TRBV15 and TRBJ2-1; 7 bases fit TRBD1. This CDR3 has 15 amino acids. V shed 1 base and J 10 bases; nucleotides not matched to a gene: 10. Per germline, CDR1 LNHNV and CDR2 YYDKDF (reference sequence). CDR3 in amino acids: CATSRGGQTVREQFF. CDR3 sequence (DNA): TGTGCCACCAGCAGAGGGGGACAGACGGTAAGGGAGCAGTTCTTC.

The rearrangement uses TRBV5-6 and TRBJ2-5; 9 bases align to TRBD1. The DNA matches TRBJ2-7 better at its end, which makes the J call doubtful. CDR1 is SGHDT and CDR2 is YYEEEE in the germline V gene. This CDR3 comprises 15 residues. For the CDR3, the DNA is TGTGCCAGCAGCTCTGGACAGGGGCGTACCTACGAGCAGTACTTC. This gives the protein CASSSGQGRTYEQYF.

This clonotype turned up a few times. The chain links TRBV2 to TRBJ2-1, with D perhaps matching TRBD1 or TRBD2 (5 bases each). Germline V gives CDR1 SNHLY, CDR2 FYNNEI. The CDR3 contains 15 residues. V lost 6 bases, J lost 2 bases, and 14 bases lay in between. The CDR3, as DNA: TGTGCCAGCAGATTAGGGACGGTTGCCTACAATGAGCAGTTCTTC. It translates to CASRLGTVAYNEQFF.

This sequence joins TRBV4-1 and TRBJ2-6, with D perhaps given as TRBD1 or TRBD2 (5 bases each). Trimming removed 0 bases from V and 6 bases from J, with 15 bases in between. This CDR3 has 17 residues. Germline lookup yields CDR1 MGHRA and CDR2 YSYEKL. The CDR3 nucleotides read TGCGCCAGCAGCCAAGAGTGGGACCCGGTCGAGGCCAACGTCCTGACTTTC. Translated, it gives CASSQEWDPVEANVLTF.

This clonotype was recorded at least ten times. The chain combines TRBV20-1 with TRBJ1-5; 9 positions match TRBD1. The germline V gene has CDR1 DFQATT and CDR2 SNEGSKA (reference sequence). The CDR3 totals 14 residues. V lost 3 bases and J lost 4; bases outside the gene matches: 4. The CDR3 reads CSARTTGGNQPQHF. DNA of the CDR3: TGCAGTGCTAGGACGACAGGGGGGAATCAGCCCCAGCATTTT.

Note on this clonotype: The final CDR3 position lacks the conserved phenylalanine or tryptophan, pointing to a likely read error. The chain combines TRBV7-2 with TRBJ2-1; TRBD2 matches 12 bases. The CDR3 length is 16 residues. The germline CDR1 and CDR2 sequences are SGHTA and FQGNSA. The trim removed 5 bases at V and 9 bases at J, leaving 11 bases unmatched. The CDR3 DNA reads TGTGCCAGCAGCCCCCTTCTAGCGGGGGGGCCTAGTGAGCAGTTCTTG. Its translation is CASSPLLAGGPSEQFL.

At least ten counts were recorded for this clonotype. V gene TRBV3-1 combines with J gene TRBJ2-3; D remains unclear. The CDR3 extends over 14 amino acids. V was trimmed by 3 bases and J by 1 base, leaving 8 bases between them. Germline CDR1 reads LGHDT; CDR2 reads YNNKEL (reference sequence). This CDR3 reads CASSHRPRTDTQYF. The CDR3, as DNA: TGTGCCAGCAGCCATCGCCCGCGCACAGATACGCAGTATTTT.

Only a few counts were recorded for this clonotype. A clone one base away is much larger, so this may be a read error. V and J are TRBV30 and TRBJ2-1; D is possibly TRBD2 (5 bases). There are 14 residues in the CDR3. CDR1 and CDR2 from the germline V gene are GTSNPN and SVGIG (reference sequence). Trimming took 4 bases from V and 12 from J, leaving 22 bases between them. CDR3 residues: CAWNEGYLNSAQFF. The DNA of the CDR3 is TGTGCCTGGAATGAGGGATACCTAAACAGTGCGCAGTTCTTC.

This clonotype was found many times. This chain joins TRBV3-1 and TRBJ2-1; 10 bases are shared with TRBD2. V shed 4 bases and J 6 bases; nucleotides not matched to a gene: 15. From germline, CDR1 is LGHDT and CDR2 YNNKEL (reference sequence). The CDR3 contains 18 residues. CDR3 in DNA: TGTGCCAGCAGCCTTCTCTCTACGGGACTAGCGCAACCCAATGAGCAGTTCTTC. Translating gives CASSLLSTGLAQPNEQFF.

As for this clonotype: Mismatch with germline at one junction end may stem from a read error. This chain joins TRBV10-3 and TRBJ2-2; 7 bases align to TRBD2. The CDR3 spans 15 residues. Per germline, CDR1 ENHRY and CDR2 SYGVKD. Here the CDR3 reads CGISPQRGNTGELFF. The CDR3 bases are TGTGGCATCAGTCCCCAGCGGGGGAACACCGGGGAGCTGTTTTTT.

The rearrangement uses TRBV6-5 and TRBJ2-7; 7 nucleotides line up with TRBD2. The V and J ends lost 0 bases and 3 bases, in that order; junction bases with no gene match: 11. Germline CDR1 is MNHEY and CDR2 is SVGAGI. The CDR3 loop spans 17 amino acids. CDR3 nucleotide sequence: TGTGCCAGCAGTTACTCCGGAGCAGGAGCGGGGAACTACGAGCAGTACTTC. Translation: CASSYSGAGAGNYEQYF.

This clonotype has a handful of counts. This chain connects TRBV12-3 or TRBV12-4 to TRBJ1-1, with a weak D call TRBD1 (5 bases). Trimming stripped 8 bases from V and 4 bases from J, with 17 bases between. The CDR3 sequence is 14 residues long. The CDR3 loop is CASGAGVMSTEAFF. CDR3 nucleotide sequence: TGTGCCAGCGGGGCCGGGGTCATGAGCACTGAAGCTTTCTTT.

The chain has TRBV12-3 or TRBV12-4 and TRBJ2-3; D remains unclear. The V gene lost 8 bases and the J gene lost 0 bases, with 9 bases spanning the gap. The CDR3 runs to 13 residues. CDR3 bases: TGTGCCAGCGCCCTCGGTAGCACAGATACGCAGTATTTT. It is translated as CASALGSTDTQYF.

Concerning this clonotype: A read error may explain this, as a much larger clone is one base away. This chain links TRBV29-1 with TRBJ1-1; D call uncertain. The germline V gene has CDR1 SQVTM and CDR2 ANQGSEA. V lost 4 bases, J lost 4 bases, and 4 bases lay in between. This CDR3 is built from 10 residues. The DNA for the CDR3 is TGCAGCGTTGCTGGCACTGAAGCTTTCTTT. Protein product: CSVAGTEAFF.

This clonotype was observed a few times. The chain recombines TRBV5-1 with TRBJ2-7; 8 bases are shared with TRBD2. Germline CDR1 reads SGHRS; CDR2 reads YFSETQ. The CDR3 runs 14 residues. V shed 4 bases, J shed 2 bases, and the junction held 5 bases outside the gene matches. In DNA, the CDR3 is TGCGCCAGCAGCCCGACTAGCGATACCTACGAGCAGTACTTC. This translates into CASSPTSDTYEQYF. Supplemented by reference TRBV5-1 and TRBJ2-7, the full variable domain reads KAGVTQTPRYLIKTRGQQVTLSCSPISGHRSVSWYQQTPGQGLQFLFEYFSETQRNKGNFPGRFSGRQFSNSRSEMNVSTLELGDSALYLCASSPTSDTYEQYFGPGTRLTVT.

The CDR3 DNA reads TGTGCCGGCAAGGAGCTGAGCTCCTACAATGAGCAGTTCTTC. Its translation is CAGKELSSYNEQFF. The V gene is TRBV6-2 or TRBV6-3, the J gene TRBJ2-1; D call uncertain. V was pared by 11 bases and J by 0 bases, with 14 bases between. In germline, CDR1 is MNHEY, CDR2 SVGEGT. The CDR3 is made up of 14 amino acids.

This clonotype was recorded a few times. J is TRBJ1-2 and V is TRBV5-1, with no clear D. V was pared by 2 bases and J by 2 bases, with 13 bases between. The CDR3 runs to 15 residues. Germline CDR1 reads SGHRS; CDR2 reads YFSETQ. CDR3 DNA: TGCGCCAGCAGCTTTTACCGCGCCCAGAACTATGGCTACACCTTC. As protein: CASSFYRAQNYGYTF.